A single sample is the source of the 16 T cell receptor beta chains below, sequenced in a study of T cells in Graves' hyperthyroidism and ophthalmopathy. Amplification of TCR beta CDR3 regions used RNA as the template. Researchers ran a first-round RT-PCR on the TCR CDR3 using the HTBI primer set. Each CDR3 protein is one row after TCRdb ran MiXCR on the multiplex PCR reads. The sample holds hundreds of thousands of distinct CDR3 sequences, less than 30% seen once. The sequenced sample was blood. All receptors come from a man in his forties with Graves' hyperthyroidism that later progressed to Graves' ophthalmopathy.

This clonotype was observed a handful of times. The V gene is TRBV30, the J gene TRBJ2-5; D perhaps matches TRBD2 (6 bases). V was clipped by 2 bases and J by 0 bases, with 13 bases between them. The CDR3 spans 15 residues. CDR1 and CDR2 from the germline V gene are GTSNPN and SVGIG (reference sequence). The CDR3 DNA reads TGTGCCTGGAGTCCTAGCGACTGGTACCAAGAGACCCAGTACTTC. Protein: CAWSPSDWYQETQYF.

This clonotype was counted at least ten times. CDR3 coding DNA: TGTGCCAGCAGTCCAAGGGACAGAGCCTACGAGCAGTACTTC. Translated: CASSPRDRAYEQYF. The chain carries TRBV6-2 or TRBV6-3 and TRBJ2-7; 7 bases map to TRBD1. The CDR3 runs to 14 residues. Per the germline V gene, CDR1 is MNHEY and CDR2 is SVGEGT. The ends lost 5 bases at V and 2 bases at J; junction bases unmatched: 6.

The rearrangement joins TRBV19 to TRBJ2-4; 8 bases align to TRBD2. Germline CDR1 LNHDA, CDR2 SQIVND (reference sequence). This CDR3 has 13 amino acids. Unmatched junction bases numbered 3, after V lost 6 bases and J lost 5 bases. The CDR3 coding sequence is TGTGCCAGTAGGTCCGGGGGGGAAAACATTCAGTACTTC. This codes for CASRSGGENIQYF.

This clonotype occurred a few times. The V and J genes are TRBV12-3 or TRBV12-4 and TRBJ1-1; 9 positions agree with TRBD1. V shed 10 bases, J shed 1 base, and the junction held 4 bases outside the gene matches. The CDR3 has 13 residues. DNA for the CDR3: TGTGCCACCCGGGGACAGGGGAACACTGAAGCTTTCTTT. Amino acid sequence: CATRGQGNTEAFF.

This clonotype was counted many times. V is TRBV7-9 and J is TRBJ1-1; D is unclear. Trimming cost V 1 base and J 10 bases, with 10 bases left between them. From germline, CDR1 is SEHNR and CDR2 FQNEAQ (reference sequence). The CDR3 has 12 amino acids. CDR3 DNA sequence: TGTGCCAGCAGCTTAGTATCTTCGGTAGCTTTCTTT. It yields the protein CASSLVSSVAFF.

This clonotype was seen a few times. The rearrangement links TRBV3-1 to TRBJ2-2, with TRBD1 identical over 8 bases. This CDR3 comprises 15 residues. Germline lookup yields CDR1 LGHDT and CDR2 YNNKEL (reference sequence). V trimming: 4 bases; J trimming: 7 bases; junction bases outside the gene matches: 8. This chain's CDR3 is CASSLGTGRSGELFF. The CDR3 DNA reads as TGTGCCAGCAGCCTGGGGACAGGACGTAGCGGGGAGCTGTTTTTT.

V gene TRBV12-3 or TRBV12-4 combines with J gene TRBJ2-2; a possible D gene is TRBD2 (6 bases). The V end lost 1 base, the J end lost 7 bases, and 13 bases lay between the germline ends. CDR3 length: 15 amino acids. The CDR3 is CASSLGLASLGELFF. The DNA of the CDR3 is TGTGCCAGCAGTTTAGGTCTAGCGTCACTCGGGGAGCTGTTTTTT.

There are many counts of this clonotype. CDR3 protein: CASSGGGGFDEQYF. The CDR3 DNA sequence: TGCGCCAGCAGCGGAGGGGGTGGTTTCGACGAGCAGTACTTC. V usage is TRBV5-1 and J usage is TRBJ2-7; perhaps D is TRBD1 or TRBD2 (6 bases each). Germline V gene data show CDR1 as SGHRS and CDR2 as YFSETQ. V was cut by 4 bases and J by 5 bases, with 16 bases left in between. This CDR3 has 14 amino acids.

This chain connects TRBV12-3 or TRBV12-4 to TRBJ2-5; 9 nucleotides match TRBD2. The length of the CDR3 is 16 residues. Trimming at V came to 3 bases and at J to 0 bases, leaving 5 bases not matched to a gene. The CDR3 DNA is TGTGCCAGCAGTTTGGGCGGGGGGGCGGACCAAGAGACCCAGTACTTC. Its translation is CASSLGGGADQETQYF.

This clonotype has just one count. The chain links TRBV6-2 or TRBV6-3 to TRBJ1-1; 7 nucleotides match TRBD1. CDR3 size: 14 residues. V lost 7 bases to trimming and J lost 2 bases; unmatched junction nucleotides: 7. The germline V gene has CDR1 MNHEY and CDR2 SVGEGT. The CDR3 spells CASTWGQINTEAFF. The CDR3 DNA reads TGTGCCAGCACCTGGGGACAGATTAACACTGAAGCTTTCTTT.

This clonotype was seen at least ten times. This chain connects TRBV7-9 to TRBJ2-7, with 9 bases identical to TRBD1. Trimming took 5 bases from V and 9 from J; bases not matched to a gene: 17. Per the germline V gene, CDR1 is SEHNR and CDR2 is FQNEAQ (reference sequence). This CDR3 region has 16 residues. The CDR3 bases are TGTGCCAGCAGCCCGCTCGATGGACAGGGGAGTAAGAGGCAGTACTTC. It specifies CASSPLDGQGSKRQYF.

This clonotype was observed many times. The J gene is TRBJ2-5, the V gene TRBV24-1, with 10 positions matching TRBD2. In germline, CDR1 is KGHDR, CDR2 SFDVKD. The CDR3 has 17 residues. V was clipped by 3 bases and J by 2 bases; unmatched bases: 8. The CDR3 sequence is CATSDVKAGGVQETQYF. CDR3 sequence (DNA): TGTGCCACCAGTGATGTTAAAGCGGGAGGGGTACAAGAGACCCAGTACTTC.

Comments on this clonotype: The junction and the germline gene differ at one end; a read error may be behind it. The chain recombines TRBV6-1 with TRBJ2-5; D not certain. The CDR3 has 14 residues. Germline assignment: CDR1 MNHNS and CDR2 SASEGT. The CDR3 reads CANSESGQRETQYF. The CDR3 nucleotides read TGTGCCAACAGTGAATCGGGTCAAAGAGAGACCCAGTACTTC.

This clonotype has a count of ten or more. The chain has TRBV12-3 or TRBV12-4 and TRBJ1-1; 8 positions match TRBD1. V trimming: 3 bases; J trimming: 6 bases; junction bases outside the gene matches: 3. This CDR3 region has 13 residues. The CDR3 DNA sequence: TGTGCCAGCAGTTTGTCAGGGGGCTCTGAAGCTTTCTTT. The encoded protein is CASSLSGGSEAFF.

There are many counts of this clonotype. The V call is TRBV19, the J call TRBJ2-7, with 8 bases that match TRBD1. Germline trimming cut 4 bases from V and 3 bases from J; bases unmatched to any gene: 8. The germline CDR1 and CDR2 sequences are LNHDA and SQIVND (reference sequence). CDR3 length: 15 amino acids. CDR3 sequence: CASSNGTGLLYEQYF. The CDR3 nucleotides are TGTGCCAGTAGTAATGGGACAGGTTTACTCTACGAGCAGTACTTC.

This clonotype was seen many times. This chain connects TRBV20-1 to TRBJ1-1; the D is unclear. CDR3 length equals 11 residues. CDR1 is DFQATT, CDR2 SNEGSKA, per germline (reference sequence). Deletions cut 6 bases from V and 5 bases from J, with 10 bases between. This CDR3 is CSARTETEAFF. The CDR3 nucleotides read TGCAGTGCGCGGACGGAAACTGAAGCTTTCTTT.